This T cell receptor (beta chain) was captured by sequencing in a study of blood T cell repertoires in COVID-19. Study information: In each case, the material was cDNA or gDNA derived from T cells, B-cell-depleted T cells, or PBMCs.

The CDR3 loop spans 15 amino acids. V lost 1 base, J lost 9 bases, and 18 bases lay in between. Germline V lookup: CDR1 LGHDT, CDR2 YNNKEL (reference sequence). It was during active infection that Seattle patients were enrolled and then longitudinally followed. Sequencing was performed with immunoSEQ multiplex PCR; in TCRdb, only in-frame clones are kept and a portion is missing. The sample carries 150,000 to 160,000 clones, roughly 88% recorded once. The TCR originated in a man between 60 and 75 years old with COVID-19, enrolled during active disease. The chain joins TRBV3-1 (or the pseudogene TRBV3-2) to TRBJ1-1, with D maybe TRBD1 (5 bases). The source material was peripheral blood. The DNA of the CDR3 is TGTGCCAGCAGCCAAGGGGTGGCGGGGGTTCCCCAAGCTTTCTTT. Amino acids: CASSQGVAGVPQAFF.